This TCR beta chain originates from a study of OX40 agonist ivuxolimab in advanced cancers. Across the study: Participants, approximately 80% male, averaged roughly 60 years of age, ranging from roughly 20 to 85.

Sequencing used immunoSEQ multiplex PCR; TCRdb keeps in-frame clones, though not all of them. Of more than 60,000 clones in the sample, 85% to 90% were seen once. Study-level results: Partial responders receiving 0.1-3.0 mg/kg showed among the lowest clonal expansion.

Germline V gene lookup returns CDR1 KGHSH and CDR2 LQKENI. The CDR3 has 12 amino acids. Trimming removed 3 bases from V and 8 bases from J, with 8 bases in between. Worth noting for this clone: What it binds is not known.

The TCR originated in an adult with an advanced solid tumor such as melanoma, head and neck, liver or kidney cancer. The V and J genes are TRBV18 and TRBJ2-4; D gene unclear. The sample was CD4+ or CD8+ T cells sorted from blood, taken in a trial of the OX40 agonist ivuxolimab. The CDR3 DNA sequence: TGTGCCAGCTCACCGGGTCGGGACATTCAGTACTTC. Translating it yields CASSPGRDIQYF. The full variable domain, its missing parts supplied by reference TRBV18 and TRBJ2-4, is NAGVMQNPRHLVRRRGQEARLRCSPMKGHSHVYWYRQLPEEGLKFMVYLQKENIIDESGMPKERFSAEFPKEGPSILRIQQVVRGDSAAYFCASSPGRDIQYFGAGTRLSVL.